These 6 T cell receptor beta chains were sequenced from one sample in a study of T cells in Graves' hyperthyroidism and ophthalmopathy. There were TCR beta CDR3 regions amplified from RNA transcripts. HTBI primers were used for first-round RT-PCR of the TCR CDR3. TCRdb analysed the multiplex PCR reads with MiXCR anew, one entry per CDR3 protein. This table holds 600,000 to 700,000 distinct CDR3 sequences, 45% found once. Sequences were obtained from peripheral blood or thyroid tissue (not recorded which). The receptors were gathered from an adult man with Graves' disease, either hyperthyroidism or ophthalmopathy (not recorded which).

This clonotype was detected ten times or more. This CDR3 is CATSRGGKQGAYEQYF. The CDR3 DNA follows: TGTGCCACCAGCAGAGGGGGGAAACAGGGTGCCTACGAGCAGTACTTC. J is TRBJ2-7 and V is TRBV15, with D possibly being TRBD1 (6 bases). Germline values: CDR1 LNHNV, CDR2 YYDKDF (reference sequence). V lost 1 base and J 2 bases, leaving 15 bases between the germline ends. The CDR3 loop spans 16 amino acids.

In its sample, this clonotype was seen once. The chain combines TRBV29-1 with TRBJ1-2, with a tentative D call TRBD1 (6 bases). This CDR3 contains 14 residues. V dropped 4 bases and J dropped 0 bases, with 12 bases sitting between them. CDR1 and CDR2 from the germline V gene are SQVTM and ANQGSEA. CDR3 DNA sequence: TGCAGCGTTGTGCAAGGGGGGTCTAACTATGGCTACACCTTC. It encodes CSVVQGGSNYGYTF.

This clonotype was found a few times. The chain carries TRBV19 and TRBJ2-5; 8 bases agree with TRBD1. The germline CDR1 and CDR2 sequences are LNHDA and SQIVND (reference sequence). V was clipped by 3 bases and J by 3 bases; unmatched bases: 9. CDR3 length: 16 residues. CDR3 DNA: TGTGCCAGTAGTATCTTCGGACAGGGTGGGGAAGAGACCCAGTACTTC. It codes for CASSIFGQGGEETQYF.

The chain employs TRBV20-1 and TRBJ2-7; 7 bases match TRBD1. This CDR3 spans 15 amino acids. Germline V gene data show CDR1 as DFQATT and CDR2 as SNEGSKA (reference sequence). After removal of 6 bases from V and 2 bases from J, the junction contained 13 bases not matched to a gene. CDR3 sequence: CSATPPGTAPYEQYF. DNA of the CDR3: TGCAGTGCCACCCCTCCCGGGACAGCACCCTACGAGCAGTACTTC.

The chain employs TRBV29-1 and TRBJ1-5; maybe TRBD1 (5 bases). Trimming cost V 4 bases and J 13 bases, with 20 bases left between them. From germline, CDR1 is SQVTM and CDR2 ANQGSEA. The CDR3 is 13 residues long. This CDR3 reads CSVGGRSTDTQHF. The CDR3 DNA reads TGCAGCGTTGGGGGGAGGTCCACAGATACGCAGCATTTT. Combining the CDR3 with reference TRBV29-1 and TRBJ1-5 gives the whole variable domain SAVISQKPSRDICQRGTSLTIQCQVDSQVTMMFWYRQQPGQSLTLIATANQGSEATYESGFVIDKFPISRPNLTFSTLTVSNMSPEDSSIYLCSVGGRSTDTQHFGDGTRLSIL.

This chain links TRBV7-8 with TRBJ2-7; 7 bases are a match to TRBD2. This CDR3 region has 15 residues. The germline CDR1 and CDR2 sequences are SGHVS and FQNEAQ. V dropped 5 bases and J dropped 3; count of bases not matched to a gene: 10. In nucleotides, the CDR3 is TGTGCCAGCAGCGGCTGGGGGGAGGGAAACTACGAGCAGTACTTC. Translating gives CASSGWGEGNYEQYF.